This note documents a single T cell receptor (beta chain) sequence. What it binds is unknown. Trimming removed 0 bases at V and 4 bases at J, with 7 bases between. The CDR3 is 13 amino acids. Germline assignment: CDR1 SGHDT and CDR2 YYEEEE. Method: immunoSEQ multiplex PCR; TCRdb's copy keeps in-frame clones and lacks some. This sample carries about 160,000 clones, about 96% of them seen once, and the ten largest clones take about 0.89%. This record comes from a study of cytomegalovirus exposure and HLA in healthy donors. Whole-study findings and limits: According to a subsequent analysis, TCR clusters identified in the first cohort showed a tendency to co-occur across the roughly 120 validation repertoires.

The chain employs TRBV5-6 and TRBJ1-2, with D unresolved. The sequence was collected from a woman under 30 in good health and CMV-seronegative. Sequenced material: PBMCs. This CDR3 is CASSLGAIYGYTF. CDR3 sequence (DNA): TGTGCCAGCAGCTTGGGGGCGATCTATGGCTACACCTTC. The full variable domain, with the rest looked up from reference TRBV5-6 and TRBJ1-2, is DAGVTQSPTHLIKTRGQQVTLRCSPKSGHDTVSWYQQALGQGPQFIFQYYEEEERQRGNFPDRFSGHQFPNYSSELNVNALLLGDSALYLCASSLGAIYGYTFGSGTRLTVV.